Below, one TCR beta chain is given with its context. This clone was counted between two and nine times. This receptor's antigen is unknown. No quality values exist for individual bases; no much larger clone is one base distant. From each donor, a single peripheral blood sample of around 0.12 L on average was drawn into heparinised tubes. Using a panel that included CD45RO, CCR7, CD25, CD127, CD95 and CD27, naive, central memory, regulatory and stem cell-like memory CD4+ T cells were sorted on a BD FACSAria II. Purity was above 95% for every sorted population. PBMCs were separated immediately by Lymphoprep density gradient centrifugation and were stained directly, without being cultured. To minimize batch effects, samples were stained and sorted in pairs, one healthy donor with one patient per experiment. All of the isolated RNA was reverse transcribed with the High Capacity cDNA Reverse Transcription Kit, so expressed TCRB transcripts were sequenced. Naive, central memory and regulatory T cell samples underwent deep immunoSEQ sequencing, averaging around 3.7 million total reads per sample. Sorted cells were lysed in RLT buffer, and RNA was extracted using DNase-treated RNeasy Micro or Mini kits according to cell number. To prevent cross-contamination, each cell subset was processed individually, whereas patient and healthy donor samples were processed jointly. Using the immunoSEQ multiplex PCR, TCRB sequences were amplified from cDNA into 87-bp fragments spanning the CDR3 region. The amplicons were sequenced using the Illumina HiSeq platform. The original methods were these. PCR bias was computationally corrected using synthetic template baselines, reads within Hamming distance 2 were collapsed, and singletons that could not be merged were discarded. Reads were aligned to IMGT to assign V, D and J genes, CDR3 length, and insertions or deletions at six rearrangement sites. Within each subset, clonotype counts were normalized to the number of sorted cells before true diversity and Gini coefficients were calculated with the tcR R package. The overlap coefficient, calculated on TCRB nucleotide sequences, was used to quantify repertoire sharing. Out-of-frame TCRB sequences from naive cells were analyzed as a proxy for the pre-selection repertoire. TCRdb took this table from immuneACCESS and kept in-frame rearrangements with V and J called. Such tables lack part of the clones; where checked against another copy, unresolved V genes explain under half of the gap, and the rest is unexplained. D and trimming were read from the DNA, whereas the V and J calls and clone size are those reported in that table. In all, the sample holds hundreds of thousands of clones, and about a sixth of those were seen once. 0.07% to 0.095% of the sample is taken by the ten largest.

The germline V gene (reference sequence) supplies CDR1 LNHNV and CDR2 YYDKDF. The CDR3 contains 15 residues, cysteine and phenylalanine counted. Only the CDR3 part of the read is kept: 45 bases, read in frame from the first base. V is shortened by 0 bases, J by 1 base, and the region joining them spans 7 bases. This record belongs to a study of beta chain features in type 1 diabetes (dated by TCRdb to 2016 to 2019). With respect to the entire study: Mean age, gender distribution, total cell number and subset yield were not different between patients and healthy donors. The study compared TCRB repertoires of sorted circulating CD4+ T cell subsets between recently diagnosed type 1 diabetes patients and matched healthy donors. Whereas all 28 donors provided naive and central memory subsets, regulatory and stem cell-like memory subsets were isolated from just 8 patients and roughly eight healthy donors. A total of 85 million to 110 million sorted cells were examined across all samples, and RNA yield correlated strongly with the number of cells per subset. Points the paper makes about the study in general: PCR may preferentially amplify shorter templates, but because patient and control samples were amplified and corrected together, any resulting skew would affect both groups equally. Because the HLA sub-analyses included only small numbers of individuals, any influence of HLA type on TCRB rearrangement was left unresolved. Fewer insertions and more nucleotide deletions at VDJ recombination sites were observed in patients with type 1 diabetes, implying thymic rearrangement abnormalities. In all four CD4+ subsets, TCRB CDR3 length was moderately but significantly shorter in type 1 diabetes patients. Naive, central memory and regulatory TCRB repertoires appeared to be more similar among patients than among healthy donors. Because cDNA rather than genomic DNA was sequenced, highly expressing activated cells could have been over-represented, although no difference in activation and CD3 levels was found between groups.

In this chain, TRBV15 is recombined with TRBJ2-4, and TRBD2 may be the D gene, going by 6 matching bases. The specimen was naive CD4+ T cells from blood. Sample cell subset or site, as interpreted from the label and publication: true naive CD4+ T cells. This TCR was sampled from a man younger than 35 in good health. This receptor has the CDR3 CATSRDRGAKNIQYF. The nucleotide sequence is TGTGCCACCAGCAGAGATCGGGGGGCCAAAAACATTCAGTACTTC.